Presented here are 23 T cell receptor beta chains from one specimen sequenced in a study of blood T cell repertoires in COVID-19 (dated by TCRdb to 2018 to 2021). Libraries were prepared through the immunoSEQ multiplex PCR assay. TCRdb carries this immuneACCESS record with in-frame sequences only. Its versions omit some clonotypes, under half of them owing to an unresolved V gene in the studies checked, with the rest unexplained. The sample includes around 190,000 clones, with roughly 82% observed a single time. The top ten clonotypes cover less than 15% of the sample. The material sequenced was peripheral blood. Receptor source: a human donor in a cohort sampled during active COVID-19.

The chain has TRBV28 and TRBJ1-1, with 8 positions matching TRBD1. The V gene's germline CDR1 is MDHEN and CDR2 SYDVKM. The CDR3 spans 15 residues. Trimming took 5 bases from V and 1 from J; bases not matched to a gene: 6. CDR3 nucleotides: TGTGCCAGCAGTCTCCGGACAGGGAAGAACACTGAAGCTTTCTTT. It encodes CASSLRTGKNTEAFF.

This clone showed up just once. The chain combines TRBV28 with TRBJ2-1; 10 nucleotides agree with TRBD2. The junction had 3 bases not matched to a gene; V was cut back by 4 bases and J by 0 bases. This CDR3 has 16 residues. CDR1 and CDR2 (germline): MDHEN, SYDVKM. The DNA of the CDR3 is TGTGCCAGCAGTTCGTCTAGCGGGAGCTCCTACAATGAGCAGTTCTTC. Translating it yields CASSSSSGSSYNEQFF.

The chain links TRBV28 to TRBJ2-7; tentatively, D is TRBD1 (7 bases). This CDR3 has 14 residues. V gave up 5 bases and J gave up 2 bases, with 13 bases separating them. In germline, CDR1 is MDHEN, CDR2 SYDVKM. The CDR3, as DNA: TGTGCCAGCAGTCAGGGGGGCACCCCCTACGAGCAGTACTTC. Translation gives CASSQGGTPYEQYF.

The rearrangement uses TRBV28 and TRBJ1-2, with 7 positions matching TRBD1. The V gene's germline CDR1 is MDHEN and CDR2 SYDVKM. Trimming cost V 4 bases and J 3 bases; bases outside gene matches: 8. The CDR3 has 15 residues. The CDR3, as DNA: TGTGCCAGCAGTTCCCCCCAGGGGGTTGACTATGGCTACACCTTC. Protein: CASSSPQGVDYGYTF.

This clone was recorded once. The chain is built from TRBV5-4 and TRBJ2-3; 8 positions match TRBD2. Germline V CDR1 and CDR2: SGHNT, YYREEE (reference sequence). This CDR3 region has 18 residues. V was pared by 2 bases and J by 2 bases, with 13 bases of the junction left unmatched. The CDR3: CASSFAASGPLLTDTQYF. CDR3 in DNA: TGTGCCAGCAGCTTCGCGGCTAGCGGGCCATTGCTCACAGATACGCAGTATTTT.

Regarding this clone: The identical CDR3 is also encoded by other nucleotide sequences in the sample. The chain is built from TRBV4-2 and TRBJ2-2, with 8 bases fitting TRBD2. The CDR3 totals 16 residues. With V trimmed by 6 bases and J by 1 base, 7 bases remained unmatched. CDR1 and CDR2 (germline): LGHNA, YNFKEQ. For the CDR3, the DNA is TGTGCCAGCAGTCAGGATAGCGGGGTGAACACCGGGGAGCTGTTTTTT. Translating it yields CASSQDSGVNTGELFF.

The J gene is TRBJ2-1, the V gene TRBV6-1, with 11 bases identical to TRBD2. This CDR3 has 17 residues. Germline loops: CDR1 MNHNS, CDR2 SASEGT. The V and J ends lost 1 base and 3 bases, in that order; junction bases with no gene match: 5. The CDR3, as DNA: TGTGCCAGCAGTGAAGAACTAGCGGGAGCCAACTACAATGAGCAGTTCTTC. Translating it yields CASSEELAGANYNEQFF.

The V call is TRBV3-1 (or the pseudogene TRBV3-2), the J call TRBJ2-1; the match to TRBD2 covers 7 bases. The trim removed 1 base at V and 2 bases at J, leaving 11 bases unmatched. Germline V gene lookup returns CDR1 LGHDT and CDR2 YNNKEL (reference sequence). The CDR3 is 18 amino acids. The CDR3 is CASSQVSPGGYPYNEQFF. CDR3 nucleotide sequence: TGTGCCAGCAGCCAAGTTTCTCCGGGAGGATACCCCTACAATGAGCAGTTCTTC.

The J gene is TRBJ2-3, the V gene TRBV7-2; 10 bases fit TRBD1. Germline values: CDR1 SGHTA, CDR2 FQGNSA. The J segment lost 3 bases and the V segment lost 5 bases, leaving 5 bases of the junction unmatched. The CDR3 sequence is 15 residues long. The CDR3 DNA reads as TGTGCCAGCAGCCGTCGGACAGGGGGGACAGATACGCAGTATTTT. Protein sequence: CASSRRTGGTDTQYF.

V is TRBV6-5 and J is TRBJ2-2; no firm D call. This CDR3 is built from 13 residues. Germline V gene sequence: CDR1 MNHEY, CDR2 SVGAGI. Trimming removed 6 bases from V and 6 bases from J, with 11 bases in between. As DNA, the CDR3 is TGTGCCAGCAGCCTGGCATACGCCGGGGAGCTGTTTTTT. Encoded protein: CASSLAYAGELFF.

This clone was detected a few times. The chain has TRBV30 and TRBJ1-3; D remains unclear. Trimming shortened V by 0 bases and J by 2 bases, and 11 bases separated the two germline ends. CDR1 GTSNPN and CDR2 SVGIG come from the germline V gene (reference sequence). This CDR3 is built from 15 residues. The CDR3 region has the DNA TGTGCCTGGAGTGTATTTGGAGGGCCTGGAAACACCATATATTTT. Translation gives CAWSVFGGPGNTIYF.

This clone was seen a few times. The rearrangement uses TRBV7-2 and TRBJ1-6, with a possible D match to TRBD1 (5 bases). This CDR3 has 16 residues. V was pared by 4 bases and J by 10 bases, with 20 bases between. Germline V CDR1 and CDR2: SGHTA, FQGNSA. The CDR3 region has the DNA TGTGCCAGCAGCTCATTAACGGGGGGTATAGGATCACCCCTCCACTTT. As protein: CASSSLTGGIGSPLHF.

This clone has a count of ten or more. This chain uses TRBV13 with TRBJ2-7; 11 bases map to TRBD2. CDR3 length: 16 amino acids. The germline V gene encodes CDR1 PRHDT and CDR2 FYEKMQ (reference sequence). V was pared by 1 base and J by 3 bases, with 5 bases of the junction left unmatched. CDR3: CASSLAPSGRFYEQYF. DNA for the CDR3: TGTGCCAGCAGCTTAGCCCCTAGCGGGAGGTTCTACGAGCAGTACTTC.

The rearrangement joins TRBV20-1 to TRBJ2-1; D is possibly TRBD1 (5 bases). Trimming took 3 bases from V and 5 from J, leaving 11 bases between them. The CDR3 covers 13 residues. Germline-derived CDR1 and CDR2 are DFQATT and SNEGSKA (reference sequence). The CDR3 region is CSASKTANNEQFF. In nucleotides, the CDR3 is TGCAGTGCTAGTAAGACAGCTAACAATGAGCAGTTCTTC.

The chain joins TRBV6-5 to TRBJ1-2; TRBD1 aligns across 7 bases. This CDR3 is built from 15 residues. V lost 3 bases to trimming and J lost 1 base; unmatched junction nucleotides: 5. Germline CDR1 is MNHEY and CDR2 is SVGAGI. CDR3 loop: CASSYTTGDNYGYTF. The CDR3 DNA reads TGTGCCAGCAGTTATACCACAGGGGATAACTATGGCTACACCTTC.

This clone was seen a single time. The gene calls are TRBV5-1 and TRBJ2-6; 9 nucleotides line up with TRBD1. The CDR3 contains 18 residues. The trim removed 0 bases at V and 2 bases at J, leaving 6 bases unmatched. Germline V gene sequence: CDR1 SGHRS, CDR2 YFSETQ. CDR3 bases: TGCGCCAGCAGCTTGGCAGGACAGGGGAGTACTGGGGCCAACGTCCTGACTTTC. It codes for CASSLAGQGSTGANVLTF. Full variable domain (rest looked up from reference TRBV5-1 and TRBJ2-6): KAGVTQTPRYLIKTRGQQVTLSCSPISGHRSVSWYQQTPGQGLQFLFEYFSETQRNKGNFPGRFSGRQFSNSRSEMNVSTLELGDSALYLCASSLAGQGSTGANVLTFGAGSRLTVL.

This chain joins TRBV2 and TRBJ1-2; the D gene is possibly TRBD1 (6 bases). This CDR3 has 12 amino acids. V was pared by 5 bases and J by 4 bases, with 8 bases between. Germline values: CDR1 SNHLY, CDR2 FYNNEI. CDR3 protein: CASSRDTYGYTF. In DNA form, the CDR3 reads TGTGCCAGCAGTCGGGACACCTATGGCTACACCTTC.

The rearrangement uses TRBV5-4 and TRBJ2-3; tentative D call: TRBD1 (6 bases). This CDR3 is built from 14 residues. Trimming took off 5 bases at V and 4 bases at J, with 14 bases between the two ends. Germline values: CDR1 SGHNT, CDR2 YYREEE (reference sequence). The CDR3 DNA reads TGTGCCAGCAGATTAGACTCAGGGGCAGATACGCAGTATTTT. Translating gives CASRLDSGADTQYF.

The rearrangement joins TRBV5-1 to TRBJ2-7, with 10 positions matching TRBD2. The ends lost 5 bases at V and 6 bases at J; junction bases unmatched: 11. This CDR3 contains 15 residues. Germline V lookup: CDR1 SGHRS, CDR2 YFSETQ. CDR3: CASRLALPSGSEQYF. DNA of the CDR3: TGCGCCAGCAGACTCGCTCTACCTAGCGGGAGCGAGCAGTACTTC.

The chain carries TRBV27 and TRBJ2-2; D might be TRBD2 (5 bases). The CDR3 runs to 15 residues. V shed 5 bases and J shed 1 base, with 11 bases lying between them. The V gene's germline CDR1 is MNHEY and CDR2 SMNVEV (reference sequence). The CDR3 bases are TGTGCCAGCAGTGGGGAGTTTGGGAACACCGGGGAGCTGTTTTTT. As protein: CASSGEFGNTGELFF.

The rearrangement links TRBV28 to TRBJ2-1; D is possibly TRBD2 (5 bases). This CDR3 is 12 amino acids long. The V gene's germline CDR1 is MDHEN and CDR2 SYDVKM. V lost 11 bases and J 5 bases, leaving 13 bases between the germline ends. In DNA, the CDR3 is TGTGCCCGAGAGGACTGGAACAATGAGCAGTTCTTC. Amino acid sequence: CAREDWNNEQFF.

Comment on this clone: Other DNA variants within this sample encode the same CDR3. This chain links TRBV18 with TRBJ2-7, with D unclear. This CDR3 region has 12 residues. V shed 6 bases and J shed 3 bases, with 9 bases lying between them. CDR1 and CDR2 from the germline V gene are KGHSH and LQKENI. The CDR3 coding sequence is TGTGCCAGCTCGCCCGACAACTACGAGCAGTACTTC. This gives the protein CASSPDNYEQYF.

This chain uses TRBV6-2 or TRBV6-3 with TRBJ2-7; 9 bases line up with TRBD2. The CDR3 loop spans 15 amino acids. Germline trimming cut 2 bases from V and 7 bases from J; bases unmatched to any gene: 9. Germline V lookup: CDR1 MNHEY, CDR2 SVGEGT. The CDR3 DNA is TGTGCCAGCAGTTACGTGGCGGGAGGGCCTAAGGAGCAGTACTTC. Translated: CASSYVAGGPKEQYF.